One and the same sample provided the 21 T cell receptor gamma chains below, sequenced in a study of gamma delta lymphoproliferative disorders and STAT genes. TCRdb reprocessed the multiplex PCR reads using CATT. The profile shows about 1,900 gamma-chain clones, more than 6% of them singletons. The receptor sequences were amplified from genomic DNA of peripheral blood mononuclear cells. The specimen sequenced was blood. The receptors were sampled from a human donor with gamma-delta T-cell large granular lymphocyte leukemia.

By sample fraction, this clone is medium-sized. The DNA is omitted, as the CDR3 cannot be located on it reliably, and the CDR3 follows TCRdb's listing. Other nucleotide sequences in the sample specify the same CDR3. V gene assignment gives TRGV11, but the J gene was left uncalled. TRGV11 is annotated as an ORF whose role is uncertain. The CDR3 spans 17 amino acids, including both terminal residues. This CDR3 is CTTVPAGLGLNYYKKLF.

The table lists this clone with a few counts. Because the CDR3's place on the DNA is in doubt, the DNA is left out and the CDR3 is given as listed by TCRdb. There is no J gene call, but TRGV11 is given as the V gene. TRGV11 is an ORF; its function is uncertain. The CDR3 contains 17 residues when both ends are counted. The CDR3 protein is CTTVPAGLGTPNYKKLF.

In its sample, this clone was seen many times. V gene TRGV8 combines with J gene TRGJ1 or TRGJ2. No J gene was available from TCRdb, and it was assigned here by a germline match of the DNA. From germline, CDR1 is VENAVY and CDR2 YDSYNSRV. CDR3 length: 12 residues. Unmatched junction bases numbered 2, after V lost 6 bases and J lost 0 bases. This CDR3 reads CATWSNYYKKLF. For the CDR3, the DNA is TGTGCCACCTGGTCGAATTATTATAAGAAACTCTTT.

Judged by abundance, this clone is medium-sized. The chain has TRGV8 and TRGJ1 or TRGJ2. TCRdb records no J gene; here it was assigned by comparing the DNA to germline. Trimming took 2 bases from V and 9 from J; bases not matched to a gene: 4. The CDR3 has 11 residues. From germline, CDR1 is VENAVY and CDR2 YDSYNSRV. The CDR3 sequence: CATWDMPKKLF. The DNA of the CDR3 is TGTGCCACCTGGGATATGCCTAAGAAACTCTTT.

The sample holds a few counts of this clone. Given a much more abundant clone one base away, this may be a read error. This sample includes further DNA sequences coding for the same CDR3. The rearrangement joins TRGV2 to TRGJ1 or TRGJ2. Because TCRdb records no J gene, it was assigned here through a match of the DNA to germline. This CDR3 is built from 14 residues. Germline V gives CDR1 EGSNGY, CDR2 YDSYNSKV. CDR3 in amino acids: CATWDGPMDYKKLF. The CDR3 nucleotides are TGCGCCACCTGGGACGGGCCAATGGATTATAAGAAACTCTTT.

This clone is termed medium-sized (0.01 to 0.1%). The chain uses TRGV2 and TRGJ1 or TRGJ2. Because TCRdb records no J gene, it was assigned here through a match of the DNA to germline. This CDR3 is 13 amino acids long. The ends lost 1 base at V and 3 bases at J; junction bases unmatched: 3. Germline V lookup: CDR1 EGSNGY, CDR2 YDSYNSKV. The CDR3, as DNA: TGTGCCACCTGGGACGGCTTTTATTATAAGAAACTCTTT. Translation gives CATWDGFYYKKLF.

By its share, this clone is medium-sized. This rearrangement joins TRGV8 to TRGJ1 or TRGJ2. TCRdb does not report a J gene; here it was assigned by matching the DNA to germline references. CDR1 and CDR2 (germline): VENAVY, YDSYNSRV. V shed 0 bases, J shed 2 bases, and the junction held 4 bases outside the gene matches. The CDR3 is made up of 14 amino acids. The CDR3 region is CATWDRRYYYKKLF. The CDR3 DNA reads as TGTGCCACCTGGGATAGGAGATATTATTATAAGAAACTCTTT.

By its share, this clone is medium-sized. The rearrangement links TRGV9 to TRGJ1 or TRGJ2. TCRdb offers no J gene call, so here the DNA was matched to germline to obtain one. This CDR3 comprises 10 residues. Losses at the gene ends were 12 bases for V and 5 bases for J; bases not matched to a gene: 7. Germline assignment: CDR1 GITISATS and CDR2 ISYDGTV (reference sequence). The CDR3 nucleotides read TGTGCCCGAGGGGATTATAAGAAACTCTTT. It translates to CARGDYKKLF.

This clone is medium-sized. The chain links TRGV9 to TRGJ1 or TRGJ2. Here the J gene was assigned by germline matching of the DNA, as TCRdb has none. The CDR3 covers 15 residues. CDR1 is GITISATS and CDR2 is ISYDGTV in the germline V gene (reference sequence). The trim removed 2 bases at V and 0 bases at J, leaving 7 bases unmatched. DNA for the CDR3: TGTGCCTTGTGGGAGGGGGCCTCGAATTATTATAAGAAACTCTTT. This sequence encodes CALWEGASNYYKKLF.

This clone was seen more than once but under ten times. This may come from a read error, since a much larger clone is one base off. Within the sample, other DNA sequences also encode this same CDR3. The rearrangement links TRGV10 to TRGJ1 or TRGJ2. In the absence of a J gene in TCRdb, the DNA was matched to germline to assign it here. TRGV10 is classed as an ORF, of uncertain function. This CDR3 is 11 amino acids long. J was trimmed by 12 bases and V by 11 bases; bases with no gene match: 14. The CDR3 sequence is CAAETTGGKLF. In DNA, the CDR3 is TGTGCTGCGGAGACTACAGGTGGGAAACTCTTT.

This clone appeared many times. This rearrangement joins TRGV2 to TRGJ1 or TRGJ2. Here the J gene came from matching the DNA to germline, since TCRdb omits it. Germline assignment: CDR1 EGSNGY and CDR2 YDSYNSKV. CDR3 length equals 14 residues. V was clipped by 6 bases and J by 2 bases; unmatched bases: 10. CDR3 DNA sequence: TGTGCCACCTGGCCTGTAGGTTATTATTATAAGAAACTCTTT. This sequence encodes CATWPVGYYYKKLF.

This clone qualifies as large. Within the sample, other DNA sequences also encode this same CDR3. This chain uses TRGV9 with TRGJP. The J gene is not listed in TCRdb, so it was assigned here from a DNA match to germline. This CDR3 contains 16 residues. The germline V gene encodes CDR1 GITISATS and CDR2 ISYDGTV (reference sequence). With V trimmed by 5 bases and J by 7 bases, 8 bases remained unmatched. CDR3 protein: CALWGSRELGKKIKVF. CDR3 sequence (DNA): TGTGCCTTGTGGGGATCCAGGGAGTTGGGCAAAAAAATCAAGGTATTT.

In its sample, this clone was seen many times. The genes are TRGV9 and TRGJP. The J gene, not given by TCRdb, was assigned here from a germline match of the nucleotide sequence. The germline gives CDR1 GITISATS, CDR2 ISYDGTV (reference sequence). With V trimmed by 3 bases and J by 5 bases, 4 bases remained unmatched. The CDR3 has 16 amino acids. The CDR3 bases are TGTGCCTTGTGGGAGCAGAAAGAGTTGGGCAAAAAAATCAAGGTATTT. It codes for CALWEQKELGKKIKVF.

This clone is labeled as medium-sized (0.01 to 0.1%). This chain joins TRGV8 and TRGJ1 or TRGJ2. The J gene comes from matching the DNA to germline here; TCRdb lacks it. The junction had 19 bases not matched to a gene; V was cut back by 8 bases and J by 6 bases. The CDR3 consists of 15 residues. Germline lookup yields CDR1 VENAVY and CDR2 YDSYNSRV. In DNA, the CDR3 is TGTGCCACCTTGGGATGTTGGGGATCGGGTTATAAGAAACTCTTT. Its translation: CATLGCWGSGYKKLF.

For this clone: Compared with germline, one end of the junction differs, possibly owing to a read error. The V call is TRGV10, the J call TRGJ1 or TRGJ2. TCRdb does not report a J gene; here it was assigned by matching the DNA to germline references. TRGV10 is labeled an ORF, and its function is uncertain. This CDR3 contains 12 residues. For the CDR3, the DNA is TGCTCCGTGGGATTATCGAGGGATAAGAAACTCTTT. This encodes CSVGLSRDKKLF.

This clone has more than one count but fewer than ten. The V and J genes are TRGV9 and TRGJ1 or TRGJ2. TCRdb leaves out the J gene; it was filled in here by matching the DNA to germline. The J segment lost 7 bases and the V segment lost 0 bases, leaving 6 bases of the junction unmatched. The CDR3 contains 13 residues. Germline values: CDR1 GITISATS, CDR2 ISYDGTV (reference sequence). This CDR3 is CALWEVGSYKKLF. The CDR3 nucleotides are TGTGCCTTGTGGGAGGTGGGGAGCTATAAGAAACTCTTT.

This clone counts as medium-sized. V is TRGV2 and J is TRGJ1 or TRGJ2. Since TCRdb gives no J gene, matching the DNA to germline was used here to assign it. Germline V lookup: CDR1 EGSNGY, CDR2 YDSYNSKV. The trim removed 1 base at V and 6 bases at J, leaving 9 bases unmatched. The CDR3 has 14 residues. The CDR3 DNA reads TGTGCCACCTGGGACGGCCCGGGGGGTTATAAGAAACTCTTT. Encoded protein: CATWDGPGGYKKLF.

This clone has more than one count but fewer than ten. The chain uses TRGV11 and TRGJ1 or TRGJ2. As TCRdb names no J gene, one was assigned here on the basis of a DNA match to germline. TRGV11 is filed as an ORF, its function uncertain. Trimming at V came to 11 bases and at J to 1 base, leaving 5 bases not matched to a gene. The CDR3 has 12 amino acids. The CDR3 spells CACSHNYYKKLF. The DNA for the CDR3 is TGTGCCTGCTCCCATAATTATTATAAGAAACTCTTT.

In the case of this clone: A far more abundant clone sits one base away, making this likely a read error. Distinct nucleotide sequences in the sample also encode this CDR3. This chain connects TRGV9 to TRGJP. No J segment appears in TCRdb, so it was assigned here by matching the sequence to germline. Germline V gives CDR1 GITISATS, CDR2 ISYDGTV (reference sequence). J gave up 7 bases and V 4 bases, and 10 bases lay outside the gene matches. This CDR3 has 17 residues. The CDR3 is CALWEVRRELGKKIKVF. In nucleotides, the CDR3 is TGTGCCTTGTGGGAAGTGCGGCGGGAGTTGGGCAAAAAAATCAAGGTATTT.

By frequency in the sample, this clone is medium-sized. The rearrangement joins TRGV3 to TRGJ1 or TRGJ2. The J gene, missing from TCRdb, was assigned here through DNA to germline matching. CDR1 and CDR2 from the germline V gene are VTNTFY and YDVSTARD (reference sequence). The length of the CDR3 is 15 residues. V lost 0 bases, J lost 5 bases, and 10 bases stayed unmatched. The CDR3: CATWDRPFPDYKKLF. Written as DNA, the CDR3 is TGTGCCACCTGGGACAGGCCCTTTCCGGATTATAAGAAACTCTTT.

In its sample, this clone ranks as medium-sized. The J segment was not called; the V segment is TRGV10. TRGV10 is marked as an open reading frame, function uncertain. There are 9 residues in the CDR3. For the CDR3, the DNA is TGTGCTGCGTGCCCTCTTAAACTCTTT. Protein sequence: CAACPLKLF.